This T cell receptor beta chain was captured by sequencing in a study of OX40 agonist ivuxolimab in advanced cancers. Study outcomes and limitations: Normalized T-cell clonal expansion was also low in some nonresponders. The mean number of expanded clones was higher in CD8+ T cells than in CD4+. Both CD4+ and CD8+ T cell populations in blood had undergone clonal expansion by week 6 at 0.1 to 3.0 mg/kg.

Concerning this clone itself: Its antigen is not identified.

The V gene end was trimmed by 6 bases and the J gene end by 9 bases; junction bases not matched to a gene: 6. This CDR3 has 14 amino acids. Germline CDR1 reads LNHDA; CDR2 reads SQIVND (reference sequence). TCRdb's table, derived via immunoSEQ multiplex PCR, lists solely in-frame clones and lacks some. In the table there are 90,000 to 100,000 clones, more than 85% of which are singletons. The rearrangement joins TRBV19 to TRBJ2-1; 12 bases line up with TRBD2. The material was CD4+ or CD8+ T cells sorted from blood, obtained in a trial of the OX40 agonist ivuxolimab. The receptor comes from an adult with an advanced solid tumor such as melanoma, head and neck, liver or kidney cancer. The CDR3 DNA is TGTGCCAGTAGACTAGCGGGAGGCTCGGTTGAGCAGTTCTTC. Its protein product is CASRLAGGSVEQFF. Full variable domain (remainder filled in from reference TRBV19 and TRBJ2-1): DGGITQSPKYLFRKEGQNVTLSCEQNLNHDAMYWYRQDPGQGLRLIYYSQIVNDFQKGDIAEGYSVSREKKESFPLTVTSAQKNPTAFYLCASRLAGGSVEQFFGPGTRLTVL.